One and the same sample provided the 15 T cell receptor beta chains below, sequenced in a study of blood T cell repertoires in COVID-19. Profiling relied on immunoSEQ multiplex PCR, and the TCRdb table lists in-frame clones only, not all of them. The sample contains approximately 330,000 clones, over 85% of which appear only once. Sequencing was carried out using PBMCs or T cells enriched from blood (not recorded which). These receptors were taken from a woman younger than 45 who had recovered from COVID-19.

CDR3 sequence reads: CASSYPAGRGNYGYTF. The CDR3 DNA sequence: TGTGCCAGCAGTTACCCCGCCGGCAGGGGAAACTATGGCTACACCTTC. The V gene is TRBV6-6, the J gene TRBJ1-2; D possibly corresponds to TRBD1 (6 bases). The germline V gene encodes CDR1 MNHNY and CDR2 SVGAGI (reference sequence). The V gene lost 2 bases and the J gene lost 2 bases, with 15 bases spanning the gap. This CDR3 contains 16 residues.

The chain is built from TRBV24-1 and TRBJ1-2; TRBD1 aligns across 7 bases. CDR1 and CDR2 from the germline V gene are KGHDR and SFDVKD. V shed 4 bases, J shed 4 bases, and the junction held 14 bases outside the gene matches. The CDR3 spans 17 residues. The CDR3 DNA follows: TGTGCCACCAGTGACCCTGACAGGGAAAAGCCTGTCTATGGCTACACCTTC. Translation gives CATSDPDREKPVYGYTF.

The V and J genes are TRBV4-1 and TRBJ2-2; 7 bases fit TRBD1. The CDR3 is made up of 16 amino acids. Germline CDR1 reads MGHRA; CDR2 reads YSYEKL. With V trimmed by 2 bases and J by 4 bases, 7 bases remained unmatched. CDR3 sequence: CASSQKGGEFTGELFF. CDR3 coding DNA: TGCGCCAGCAGCCAAAAAGGGGGCGAGTTCACCGGGGAGCTGTTTTTT.

V usage is TRBV10-3 and J usage is TRBJ2-3, with 7 bases lining up with TRBD1. Germline values: CDR1 ENHRY, CDR2 SYGVKD. The V and J ends lost 5 bases and 3 bases, in that order; junction bases with no gene match: 5. This CDR3 contains 14 residues. The CDR3 loop is CAISWDSKTDTQYF. In DNA, the CDR3 is TGTGCCATCAGTTGGGACAGTAAAACAGATACGCAGTATTTT.

The genes are TRBV2 and TRBJ2-3; tentative D call: TRBD2 (7 bases). The germline gives CDR1 SNHLY, CDR2 FYNNEI. The germline V and J ends were trimmed by 11 bases and 4 bases, with 19 bases remaining between them. There are 14 residues in the CDR3. This CDR3 is CASAWGGRPDTQYF. The CDR3 nucleotides are TGTGCCTCCGCTTGGGGGGGGCGACCAGATACGCAGTATTTT.

V gene TRBV3-1 (or the pseudogene TRBV3-2) combines with J gene TRBJ1-1; unclear D gene. The CDR3 consists of 14 residues. V was shortened by 2 bases and J by 0 bases, with 7 bases between the two germline ends. Germline lookup yields CDR1 LGHDT and CDR2 YNNKEL (reference sequence). In nucleotides, the CDR3 is TGTGCCAGCAGCCAAAGCGGATTGAACACTGAAGCTTTCTTT. It is translated as CASSQSGLNTEAFF.

V usage is TRBV11-2 and J usage is TRBJ1-1, with TRBD1 matching 10 bases. CDR3 length: 15 amino acids. Trimming cost V 0 bases and J 6 bases; bases outside gene matches: 4. Germline V gene data show CDR1 as SGHAT and CDR2 as FQNNGV. CDR3 bases: TGTGCCAGCAGCTTAGAAGGCGGGACAGGGGCTGAAGCTTTCTTT. Its protein is CASSLEGGTGAEAFF.

The chain uses TRBV10-3 and TRBJ2-7, with TRBD1 matching 7 bases. J gave up 1 base and V 7 bases, and 7 bases lay outside the gene matches. This CDR3 region has 14 residues. The germline gives CDR1 ENHRY, CDR2 SYGVKD. The CDR3 region is CAITDRERSYEQYF. The CDR3 DNA reads as TGTGCCATCACCGACAGGGAAAGGTCCTACGAGCAGTACTTC.

This chain links TRBV4-2 with TRBJ2-2, with 8 bases aligning to TRBD1. In germline, CDR1 is LGHNA, CDR2 YNFKEQ. The CDR3 covers 16 residues. J gave up 1 base and V 4 bases, and 5 bases lay outside the gene matches. This chain's CDR3 is CASSRQTGVNTGELFF. CDR3 DNA: TGTGCCAGCAGCCGCCAGACAGGGGTGAACACCGGGGAGCTGTTTTTT.

V gene TRBV15 combines with J gene TRBJ2-1; D is possibly TRBD2 (6 bases). There are 15 residues in the CDR3. V was clipped by 0 bases and J by 2 bases, with 8 bases between them. CDR1 and CDR2 (germline): LNHNV, YYDKDF (reference sequence). CDR3 region: CATSRDLATYNEQFF. CDR3 sequence (DNA): TGTGCCACCAGCAGAGACCTAGCGACCTACAATGAGCAGTTCTTC.

The CDR3: CASSAGRGDTQYF. For the CDR3, the DNA is TGTGCCAGCAGTGCCGGGAGAGGCGATACGCAGTATTTT. This rearrangement joins TRBV12-3 or TRBV12-4 to TRBJ2-3, with a tentative D call TRBD2 (6 bases). Trimming cost V 5 bases and J 6 bases, with 12 bases left between them. The CDR3 has 13 residues.

This clone has a single count. The CDR3, as DNA: TGTGCCAGCATTCTGAGTATCGCCTACGAGCAGTACTTC. Translation: CASILSIAYEQYF. This chain joins TRBV2 and TRBJ2-7, with unresolved D. V lost 7 bases and J 2 bases, leaving 12 bases between the germline ends. Germline-derived CDR1 and CDR2 are SNHLY and FYNNEI. CDR3 size: 13 residues.

CDR3 in DNA: TGTGCCATCAGTCCCGGGACAGGGGGCGAAAAACTGTTTTTT. Encoded protein: CAISPGTGGEKLFF. The chain couples TRBV10-3 to TRBJ1-4; 12 bases are a match to TRBD1. Germline V gives CDR1 ENHRY, CDR2 SYGVKD. The CDR3 has 14 amino acids. J gave up 8 bases and V 5 bases, and 3 bases lay outside the gene matches.

The chain joins TRBV27 to TRBJ1-2, with 9 bases that match TRBD1. Trimming removed 2 bases from V and 3 bases from J; junction bases left unmatched: 4. This CDR3 has 15 amino acids. Germline CDR1 and CDR2: MNHEY and SMNVEV (reference sequence). The CDR3 sequence: CASSLEGTGYYGYTF. CDR3 nucleotide sequence: TGTGCCAGCAGTTTAGAGGGGACAGGGTACTATGGCTACACCTTC.

This chain uses TRBV28 with TRBJ2-1; maybe TRBD2 (6 bases). The germline V gene encodes CDR1 MDHEN and CDR2 SYDVKM. The length of the CDR3 is 15 residues. Trimming left V 6 bases short and J 7 bases short, with 19 bases between. CDR3: CASSRWRVAGNEQFF. CDR3 nucleotide sequence: TGTGCCAGCAGCCGTTGGCGGGTCGCGGGAAATGAGCAGTTCTTC.